A selection of T cell receptor beta chains follows, all from one sample in a study of CD8 T cells in ankylosing spondylitis. Using its own MiXCR run on the 5' RACE reads, TCRdb lists one record per CDR3 protein. The sample shows 350,000 to 400,000 distinct CDR3 sequences, roughly 22% of them seen only once. Sequenced material: blood, either unsorted or a sorted T cell fraction (not recorded which). The source is a male donor with ankylosing spondylitis or in good health (not recorded which). Each CDR3 is given with its conserved first and last residue. The order of the fields is clone size, J gene, D gene, V gene, CDR3 DNA, CDR3 protein. D genes are given only for firm matches. Only some rows state a clone size, as once, few, many or a class for expanded clones.

many,TRBJ2-1,.,TRBV20-1,TGCAGTGCTAGAGATGTGGGTAGCGGATTGGACAATGAGCAGTTCTTC,CSARDVGSGLDNEQFF
once,TRBJ2-3,.,TRBV28,TGTGCCAGCAGCCCCTGCACAGATACGCAGTATTTT,CASSPCTDTQYF
few,TRBJ2-7,.,TRBV28,TGTGCCAGCAGTGGGGGACACCTCTCCTACGAGCAGTACTTC,CASSGGHLSYEQYF
few,TRBJ2-7,TRBD1,TRBV12-3/TRBV12-4,TGTGCCAGCAGTTTATCGGGACAGGGGACTGCCGAGCAGTACTTC,CASSLSGQGTAEQYF
few,TRBJ1-1,.,TRBV7-9,TGTGCCAGCAGCTTTAGACAGGATGAAGCTTTCTTT,CASSFRQDEAFF
.,TRBJ2-1,TRBD2,TRBV7-9,TGTGCCAGCAGCCACGAGCGGGGGGGCTGGTACAATGAGCAGTTCTTC,CASSHERGGWYNEQFF
few,TRBJ1-5,.,TRBV27,TGTGCCAGCAGTTTGGACCCCAATCAGCCCCAGCATTTT,CASSLDPNQPQHF
few,TRBJ2-2,.,TRBV7-6,TGTGCCAGCAGCTTACCCCCATTTGGTGGGGGAAGGGGGGAGCTGTTTTTT,CASSLPPFGGGRGELFF
few,TRBJ1-3,.,TRBV21-1,TGTGCCAGCAGCGAGCCGGGACAGGACTCTGGAAACACCATATATTTT,CASSEPGQDSGNTIYF
.,TRBJ2-3,.,TRBV29-1,TGCAGCGTTGTTTCGGGGCAGGCGCAGAGCACAGATACGCAGTATTTT,CSVVSGQAQSTDTQYF
.,TRBJ1-2,.,TRBV7-9,TGTGCCAGCAGCCAGGGAGGGGAGGTGAACTATGGCTACACCTTC,CASSQGGEVNYGYTF
few,TRBJ2-5,.,TRBV3-1,TGTGCCAGCAGCCAAGATGTCGTAGAAGAGACCCAGTACTTC,CASSQDVVEETQYF
.,TRBJ2-7,TRBD2,TRBV20-1,TGCAGTGCACCATGGACTAGCGGGGGTGTCCGAATGGAGCAGTACTTC,CSAPWTSGGVRMEQYF
.,TRBJ2-2,TRBD2,TRBV5-6,TGTGCCAGCAGCTACCCACTAGCGGGGAAATATGCCGGGGAGCTGTTTTTT,CASSYPLAGKYAGELFF
.,TRBJ2-3,.,TRBV25-1,TGTGCCAGCAGTGAATATGCCCAGGGGAGGAAGACTCTAGATACGCAGTATTTT,CASSEYAQGRKTLDTQYF
.,TRBJ2-7,TRBD1,TRBV28,TGTGCCAGCAGTTTAAGACAGGGGGCAGGGTACGAGCAGTACTTC,CASSLRQGAGYEQYF
few,TRBJ2-1,.,TRBV12-3/TRBV12-4,TGTGCCATCCCGAGGGGCCGCAATCCGACCAATGAGCAGTTCTTC,CAIPRGRNPTNEQFF
few,TRBJ2-1,.,TRBV6-5,TGTGCCAGCAGTTACTCCGCAGTACCGGATAACTACAATGAGCAGTTCTTC,CASSYSAVPDNYNEQFF
.,TRBJ2-1,TRBD1,TRBV5-5,TGTGCCAGCAGCATAAGGACAGGGCCCGACAATGAGCAGTTCTTC,CASSIRTGPDNEQFF
few,TRBJ2-2,.,TRBV6-1,TGTGCCAGCAGTCCTCCGGGACAAGAGGGTCTTTTAACCGGGGAGCTGTTTTTT,CASSPPGQEGLLTGELFF
few,TRBJ2-1,.,TRBV10-3,TGTGCCATCAGTGAGTCGGGGGACCAAGCTTACAATGAGCAGTTCTTC,CAISESGDQAYNEQFF
.,TRBJ2-7,TRBD2,TRBV11-2,TGTGCCAGCAGCTTAGGCGGGGGGACCTCCTACGAGCAGTACTTC,CASSLGGGTSYEQYF
few,TRBJ2-7,.,TRBV6-2/TRBV6-3,TGTGCCAGCAGTTACATCGGCATTGTGGAGCAGTACTTC,CASSYIGIVEQYF
.,TRBJ2-1,.,TRBV12-3/TRBV12-4,TGTGCCAGCAGGCCCCCCGGGACTCTATACAATGAGCAGTTCTTC,CASRPPGTLYNEQFF
few,TRBJ2-7,.,TRBV20-1,TGCAGTGCTAGAGATCTTGGCAGATCCTACGAGCAGTACTTC,CSARDLGRSYEQYF
few,TRBJ2-7,TRBD2,TRBV24-1,TGTGCCACCAGTGACCGGGGGGGGTACGAGCAGTACTTC,CATSDRGGYEQYF
few,TRBJ2-1,.,TRBV20-1,TGCAGTGCTAGAGAGTACCAGGGGTACAATGAGCAGTTCTTC,CSAREYQGYNEQFF
.,TRBJ2-3,TRBD2,TRBV20-1,TGCAGTGCTAGAGAAATGGGACTAGGGTGGGATACGCAGTATTTT,CSAREMGLGWDTQYF
many,TRBJ2-5,TRBD1,TRBV27,TGTGCCAGCAGCGACAGGGGCGAGACCCAGTACTTC,CASSDRGETQYF
many,TRBJ2-7,.,TRBV20-1,TGCAGTGCTAGATTGTGGGGTACGGTGGAGCAGTACTTC,CSARLWGTVEQYF
.,TRBJ2-7,.,TRBV27,TGTGCCAGCAGTTTTGGGACCACCGCCTACGAGCAGTACTTC,CASSFGTTAYEQYF
few,TRBJ2-7,.,TRBV20-1,TGCAGTGCACCAGTGGGCTACGAGCAGTACTTC,CSAPVGYEQYF
.,TRBJ2-1,TRBD2,TRBV7-3,TGTGCCAGCAGCTTAAGCGGGGGGCAAGATGAGCAGTTCTTC,CASSLSGGQDEQFF
few,TRBJ2-7,.,TRBV12-3/TRBV12-4,TGTGCCAGCATAACACAGGGCGGCGAGCAGTACTTC,CASITQGGEQYF
.,TRBJ2-1,.,TRBV10-3,TGTGCCATCAGTGACGGGGCCTATTACGAGCAGTTCTTC,CAISDGAYYEQFF
.,TRBJ1-1,.,TRBV5-6,TGTGCCAGCAGCTGGGCGGAGGGGTTGAACACTGAAGCTTTCTTT,CASSWAEGLNTEAFF
few,TRBJ2-1,TRBD2,TRBV30,TGTGCCTGGAGTGTACGTGAGCGGGGTTCCTACAATGAGCAGTTCTTC,CAWSVRERGSYNEQFF
.,TRBJ2-4,.,TRBV2,TGTGCCAACTCGGACACCGTAGCCAAAAACATTCAGTACTTC,CANSDTVAKNIQYF
.,TRBJ2-5,.,TRBV20-1,TGCAGTGCCCCAGGATGGGGCCTGGAGACCCAGTACTTC,CSAPGWGLETQYF
few,TRBJ2-7,.,TRBV12-3/TRBV12-4,TGTGCCAGCAGTTTTTCGGCAGGGGCCTACGAGCAGTACTTC,CASSFSAGAYEQYF
.,TRBJ2-7,.,TRBV11-2,TGTGCCAGCAGCACCGAATTAACCCCCCACGTGCAGTACTTC,CASSTELTPHVQYF
few,TRBJ1-6,TRBD1,TRBV5-1,TGCGCCAGCAGCCCTCAGGGGGCTGGAGGTTCACCCCTCCACTTT,CASSPQGAGGSPLHF
few,TRBJ1-1,TRBD1,TRBV7-6,TGTGCCAGCAGCCCGTGGACAGGGGGCAAGACTGAAGCTTTCTTT,CASSPWTGGKTEAFF
.,TRBJ1-1,.,TRBV7-9,TGTGCCAGCAGCTTAGTCCCAGGTCTAAACACTGAAGCTTTTTTT,CASSLVPGLNTEAFF
.,TRBJ2-6,.,TRBV12-3/TRBV12-4,TGTGCCAGCAGTCACTCAATCTCTGGGGCCAACGTCCTGACTTTC,CASSHSISGANVLTF
few,TRBJ2-3,.,TRBV5-1,TGCGCCAGCAGCCCGTTAAAGGCCGGCACAGATACGCAGTATTTT,CASSPLKAGTDTQYF
.,TRBJ2-7,TRBD1,TRBV6-1,TGTGCCAGCAGACACGGGACAGGGAAAAGGGACTACGAGCAGTACTTC,CASRHGTGKRDYEQYF